These 23 T cell receptor beta chains originate from one sample sequenced in a study of sequential checkpoint blockade in melanoma. Data came from immunoSEQ multiplex PCR; TCRdb stores just in-frame clones and leaves some out. The sample contains 18,000 or so clones, roughly 72% of which appear only once. As to treatment: randomized to nivolumab then ipilimumab (arm A) or the reverse (arm B). Sequenced material: CD8+ T cells sorted from blood (inferred from file names), taken from a patient given nivolumab and ipilimumab in sequence. The receptors here all came from a human donor with melanoma.

The table lists this clone with a few counts. The chain employs TRBV7-9 and TRBJ1-1; tentative D call: TRBD1 (6 bases). CDR1 and CDR2 from the germline V gene are SEHNR and FQNEAQ (reference sequence). The germline V and J ends were trimmed by 5 bases and 1 base, with 11 bases remaining between them. CDR3 length: 14 amino acids. The CDR3 here is CASSRTQGNTEAFF. In DNA, the CDR3 is TGTGCCAGCAGCCGAACACAGGGGAACACTGAAGCTTTCTTT.

This clone is medium-sized (0.01 to 0.1%) in the sample. This chain uses TRBV19 with TRBJ1-1, with TRBD1 matching 9 bases. V was pared by 3 bases and J by 3 bases, with 2 bases of the junction left unmatched. The CDR3 totals 14 residues. CDR1 and CDR2 from the germline V gene are LNHDA and SQIVND (reference sequence). The DNA of the CDR3 is TGTGCCAGTAGTATTGACAGGGGGTACACTGAAGCTTTCTTT. Translation: CASSIDRGYTEAFF. The full variable domain, rest sourced from reference TRBV19 and TRBJ1-1, is DGGITQSPKYLFRKEGQNVTLSCEQNLNHDAMYWYRQDPGQGLRLIYYSQIVNDFQKGDIAEGYSVSREKKESFPLTVTSAQKNPTAFYLCASSIDRGYTEAFFGQGTRLTVV.

V and J are TRBV4-1 and TRBJ2-5; 8 bases fit TRBD1. The CDR3 covers 15 residues. Germline assignment: CDR1 MGHRA and CDR2 YSYEKL. V dropped 5 bases and J dropped 4; count of bases not matched to a gene: 9. The CDR3 DNA follows: TGCGCCAGCAGCTCGCGGACAGGGTTCTCAGAGACCCAGTACTTC. Translation gives CASSSRTGFSETQYF.

The genes are TRBV13 and TRBJ2-7, with a possible D match to TRBD2 (6 bases). CDR3 size: 19 residues. V lost 5 bases and J 2 bases, leaving 28 bases between the germline ends. Germline CDR1 is PRHDT and CDR2 is FYEKMQ (reference sequence). Here the CDR3 reads CASSPTPGTLTQFPYEQYF. The CDR3, as DNA: TGTGCCAGCAGCCCGACACCCGGGACTCTTACTCAATTCCCCTACGAGCAGTACTTC.

The V and J genes are TRBV9 and TRBJ2-7, with D possibly being TRBD2 (6 bases). Germline lookup yields CDR1 SGDLS and CDR2 YYNGEE. Deletions cut 0 bases from V and 3 bases from J, with 16 bases between. CDR3 length equals 16 residues. The CDR3 DNA reads TGTGCCAGCAGCGTAGGGGGAGGCGAGCACCTCTACGAGCAGTACTTC. Its protein product is CASSVGGGEHLYEQYF.

This clone was counted only a few times. The genes are TRBV5-6 and TRBJ1-2, with 7 bases that match TRBD1. The CDR3 spans 13 residues. Germline V gives CDR1 SGHDT, CDR2 YYEEEE. V gave up 6 bases and J gave up 5 bases; unmatched junction bases: 7. CDR3: CASNMGTDYGYTF. The CDR3 bases are TGTGCCAGCAACATGGGGACAGATTATGGCTACACCTTC. Full variable domain (missing parts from reference TRBV5-6 and TRBJ1-2): DAGVTQSPTHLIKTRGQQVTLRCSPKSGHDTVSWYQQALGQGPQFIFQYYEEEERQRGNFPDRFSGHQFPNYSSELNVNALLLGDSALYLCASNMGTDYGYTFGSGTRLTVV.

The chain is built from TRBV13 and TRBJ2-3; TRBD1 matches 7 bases. The CDR3 has 15 residues. V lost 4 bases to trimming and J lost 0 bases; unmatched junction nucleotides: 4. Germline lookup yields CDR1 PRHDT and CDR2 FYEKMQ (reference sequence). CDR3 sequence: CASSSTGVSTDTQYF. The CDR3 coding sequence is TGTGCCAGCAGCTCAACAGGGGTGAGCACAGATACGCAGTATTTT.

This clone came up once. The chain carries TRBV19 and TRBJ1-1, with D perhaps matching TRBD1 (5 bases). CDR3 length: 15 amino acids. Germline V CDR1 and CDR2: LNHDA, SQIVND (reference sequence). The V gene lost 3 bases and the J gene lost 3 bases, with 14 bases spanning the gap. The CDR3 region is CASSILRKGDTEAFF. The CDR3 nucleotides are TGTGCCAGTAGTATTTTACGAAAAGGGGACACTGAAGCTTTCTTT.

The rearrangement uses TRBV15 and TRBJ1-6; no reliable D call. Germline V gives CDR1 LNHNV, CDR2 YYDKDF (reference sequence). This CDR3 comprises 13 residues. V lost 5 bases and J lost 9, with 11 bases in between. The CDR3 loop is CATSLSPSSPLHF. As DNA, the CDR3 is TGTGCCACCAGCTTATCCCCGAGTTCACCCCTCCACTTT.

This chain joins TRBV13 and TRBJ1-2; 7 nucleotides match TRBD1. Germline CDR1 and CDR2: PRHDT and FYEKMQ (reference sequence). The CDR3 consists of 16 residues. The ends lost 1 base at V and 0 bases at J; junction bases unmatched: 5. The CDR3 DNA is TGTGCCAGCAGCTTAGCCGGACAGGAAACTAACTATGGCTACACCTTC. It specifies CASSLAGQETNYGYTF. Variable domain in full (rest from reference TRBV13 and TRBJ1-2): AAGVIQSPRHLIKEKRETATLKCYPIPRHDTVYWYQQGPGQDPQFLISFYEKMQSDKGSIPDRFSAQQFSDYHSELNMSSLELGDSALYFCASSLAGQETNYGYTFGSGTRLTVV.

In this sample, this clone turned up once. This chain links TRBV27 with TRBJ1-2, with 8 bases that match TRBD1. V gave up 0 bases and J gave up 2 bases; unmatched junction bases: 8. The CDR3 sequence is 17 residues long. Per the germline V gene, CDR1 is MNHEY and CDR2 is SMNVEV (reference sequence). CDR3 sequence: CASSLSPQGDWNYGYTF. The CDR3 bases are TGTGCCAGCAGTTTATCGCCACAGGGGGATTGGAACTATGGCTACACCTTC.

The J gene is TRBJ1-2, the V gene TRBV7-9; D is ambiguous. CDR1 SEHNR and CDR2 FQNEAQ come from the germline V gene (reference sequence). There are 13 residues in the CDR3. V lost 6 bases and J lost 8, with 16 bases in between. CDR3 protein: CASSSTIDLGYTF. Here the CDR3 DNA reads TGTGCCAGCAGTTCTACTATAGATCTCGGCTACACCTTC.

V gene TRBV4-2 combines with J gene TRBJ2-7, with 8 bases identical to TRBD2. Losses at the gene ends were 0 bases for V and 0 bases for J; bases not matched to a gene: 1. Germline V lookup: CDR1 LGHNA, CDR2 YNFKEQ. The CDR3 totals 15 residues. This chain's CDR3 is CASSQESGSSYEQYF. The DNA of the CDR3 is TGTGCCAGCAGCCAAGAAAGCGGGAGCTCCTACGAGCAGTACTTC.

The CDR3, as DNA: TGTGCCAGCAGTTCCCCGGGACAGGGGCACCCTGAAGCTTTCTTT. The encoded protein is CASSSPGQGHPEAFF. The chain uses TRBV28 and TRBJ1-1, with 10 bases that match TRBD1. The CDR3 has 15 amino acids. J was trimmed by 6 bases and V by 4 bases; bases with no gene match: 8. CDR1 and CDR2 (germline): MDHEN, SYDVKM.

This clone occurred once. This chain uses TRBV7-9 with TRBJ2-7; 10 bases map to TRBD2. The CDR3 runs to 15 residues. Trimming took 3 bases from V and 5 from J; bases not matched to a gene: 7. Germline V CDR1 and CDR2: SEHNR, FQNEAQ (reference sequence). CDR3 amino acids: CASSFGLAGANEQYF. DNA for the CDR3: TGTGCCAGCAGCTTCGGCCTAGCGGGAGCTAACGAGCAGTACTTC.

This rearrangement joins TRBV29-1 to TRBJ1-1; perhaps TRBD1 as D (5 bases). V lost 6 bases, J lost 1 base, and 9 bases lay in between. The CDR3 has 12 amino acids. Germline lookup yields CDR1 SQVTM and CDR2 ANQGSEA. CDR3 sequence: CSVKTGNTEAFF. As DNA, the CDR3 is TGCAGCGTCAAAACAGGGAACACTGAAGCTTTCTTT.

The V and J genes are TRBV19 and TRBJ1-4, with D unclear. V was cut by 5 bases and J by 1 base, with 11 bases left in between. Germline V gene lookup returns CDR1 LNHDA and CDR2 SQIVND (reference sequence). This CDR3 is 15 amino acids long. CDR3 sequence reads: CASSLRTKTNEKLFF. In DNA, the CDR3 is TGTGCCAGTAGTCTCCGAACTAAAACTAATGAAAAACTGTTTTTT.

This clone occurred a few times. This chain connects TRBV5-8 to TRBJ2-7, with D possibly being TRBD2 (6 bases). The V gene lost 4 bases and the J gene lost 2 bases, with 10 bases spanning the gap. The CDR3 is 13 residues long. Germline lookup yields CDR1 SGHTS and CDR2 YDEGEE. The CDR3 nucleotides are TGTGCCAGCAGCCCGGCGGGACCCTACGAGCAGTACTTC. Its protein is CASSPAGPYEQYF.

The rearrangement uses TRBV10-3 and TRBJ2-7; D is unresolved. CDR1 ENHRY and CDR2 SYGVKD come from the germline V gene. V was cut by 2 bases and J by 7 bases, with 9 bases left in between. This CDR3 region has 12 residues. The CDR3 coding sequence is TGTGCCATCAGTGAGATCTCGGTGGAGCAGTACTTC. Protein sequence: CAISEISVEQYF.

The J gene is TRBJ2-7, the V gene TRBV13; 9 positions match TRBD1. V trimming: 5 bases; J trimming: 7 bases; junction bases outside the gene matches: 18. Germline CDR1 PRHDT, CDR2 FYEKMQ (reference sequence). The CDR3 has 17 amino acids. CDR3 loop: CASSPEGQGDLGREQYF. The CDR3 DNA reads as TGTGCCAGCAGCCCTGAGGGACAGGGCGATTTGGGAAGAGAGCAGTACTTC.

This chain links TRBV7-9 with TRBJ1-1; TRBD1 agrees at 7 bases. The V gene end was trimmed by 5 bases and the J gene end by 14 bases; junction bases not matched to a gene: 8. This CDR3 has 11 amino acids. Germline V gene lookup returns CDR1 SEHNR and CDR2 FQNEAQ (reference sequence). The CDR3 region is CASSPTGEGFF. CDR3 sequence (DNA): TGTGCCAGCAGCCCTACAGGGGAAGGCTTCTTT.

This clone turned up a few times. The V and J genes are TRBV11-2 and TRBJ1-1; weak D call: TRBD1 (5 bases). Germline V gene data show CDR1 as SGHAT and CDR2 as FQNNGV. The CDR3 totals 17 residues. V shed 4 bases and J shed 4 bases, with 22 bases lying between them. CDR3 DNA: TGTGCCAGCAGCTCCTGGGGGGATTCTTATACCGGCACTGAAGCTTTCTTT. Translation gives CASSSWGDSYTGTEAFF.

The chain couples TRBV19 to TRBJ1-3; D gene ambiguous. The CDR3 loop spans 13 amino acids. Trimming removed 8 bases at V and 0 bases at J, with 8 bases between. In germline, CDR1 is LNHDA, CDR2 SQIVND (reference sequence). The CDR3 loop is CASSWSSGNTIYF. CDR3 nucleotide sequence: TGTGCCAGTTCGTGGAGCTCTGGAAACACCATATATTTT.